This T cell receptor (beta chain) was captured in a study of T cell responses to AZD1222 COVID-19 vaccine. Study-level results: Regions 160-218 and 743-854 held dominance among vaccine-associated CD4 TCRs, which spanned spike.

Comments on this clone: Its antigen remains unidentified.

Trimming took 4 bases from V and 0 from J; bases not matched to a gene: 3. Germline values: CDR1 SGHTA, CDR2 FQGTGA. This CDR3 is built from 15 residues. Data came from immunoSEQ multiplex PCR; TCRdb stores just in-frame clones and leaves some out. The sample shows over 130,000 clones, over 90% of them seen only once. The source was peripheral blood, collected 28 days after the second AZD1222 dose. The sequence came from an adult who received the AZD1222 COVID-19 vaccine. The genes are TRBV7-3 and TRBJ2-3; TRBD1 aligns across 8 bases. CDR3 loop: CASSSGQGSTDTQYF. The DNA of the CDR3 is TGTGCCAGCAGCTCCGGACAGGGAAGCACAGATACGCAGTATTTT.